The clone carrying this T cell receptor (beta chain) was counted between two and nine times. As yet, its antigen is unknown. Germline V lookup: CDR1 SGHDN, CDR2 FVKESK. This CDR3 is built from 15 residues. Trimming removed 1 base from V and 6 bases from J; junction bases left unmatched: 7. This sample was included in a study of human T cells and chemical hapten exposure. TCRdb analysed the RACE reads with MiXCR anew, one entry per CDR3 protein. The table lists about 350,000 distinct CDR3 sequences, around 5% of them singletons, with 7% to 10% in the top ten. The time point here: pre-sensitization, week 0. Specified treatment: therapeutic diphenylcyclopropenone sensitization with weekly scalp DPC. Whole-study findings and limits: Every donor had alopecia, and their immune response may therefore differ from healthy people's. TCRs above 1 in 1000 frequency did not change with DPC sensitization.

This clonotype was sampled from a woman aged 18 to 35 with alopecia areata. Some clones in this sample may be carry-over from other donors' samples. Specimen: whole blood, collected in connection with sensitization to the hapten diphenylcyclopropenone (DPC). The V call is TRBV14, the J call TRBJ2-3; TRBD1 agrees at 7 bases. The CDR3 region has the DNA TGTGCCAGCAGCCAAGGGACAGGTCGGCGGGATACGCAGTATTTT. Translated: CASSQGTGRRDTQYF.